This T cell receptor (beta chain) was sequenced in a study of regulatory T cells in long-lasting Graves disease. Building of the TCR beta libraries involved iRepertoire HTBI primers and Arm-PCR of CDR3 regions. TCRdb redid the calling of the multiplex PCR reads with MiXCR, one entry per CDR3 protein. The sample consists of hundreds of thousands of distinct CDR3 sequences, 20% to 25% of them appearing once. The germline V gene has CDR1 MNHEY and CDR2 SVGAGI. The CDR3 runs to 16 residues. Trimming took 1 base from V and 5 from J; bases not matched to a gene: 6. Time point specified: persistent/refractory GD, antithyroid drugs over 5 years with positive TRAb. PBMC RNA served as the TCR library source. An endocrinology department in Xi'an, China, supplied the patients. This clonotype was observed at least ten times. Its antigen is still unknown. General study findings and limits: Newly diagnosed disease favored TRBV20-1 and TRBJ2-1 over persistent disease. Those with persistent disease had in common more public clonotypes (about 3,000) than new patients (roughly 1,000).

The J gene is TRBJ1-5, the V gene TRBV6-5; 9 nucleotides align to TRBD1. The specimen comprised peripheral blood mononuclear cells (PBMCs), sampled when the disease was refractory, from a patient treated with antithyroid drugs. The sequence derives from a female donor with Graves disease. CDR3 nucleotides: TGTGCCAGCAGTTACTTACAGGGGGCGAAGGATCAGCCCCAGCATTTT. Amino acid sequence: CASSYLQGAKDQPQHF.